Presented here are 15 T cell receptor beta chains from one specimen sequenced in a study of spatial heterogeneity in lung cancer. MiXCR was run by TCRdb on the 5' RACE reads, yielding one entry per CDR3 protein. The sample shows over 95,000 distinct CDR3 sequences, roughly a tenth of them seen only once. Time point specified: blood at routine non-recurrence follow-up after resection. Specimen: PBMCs, collected at follow-up. The receptors were sampled from a female donor with early-stage non-small cell lung cancer.

The rearrangement uses TRBV6-6 and TRBJ1-1; the match to TRBD1 covers 7 bases. The J segment lost 3 bases and the V segment lost 6 bases, leaving 10 bases of the junction unmatched. CDR1 is MNHNY, CDR2 SVGAGI, per germline (reference sequence). This CDR3 is built from 15 residues. The CDR3 reads CASSHRGLSDTEAFF. The CDR3 DNA is TGTGCCAGCAGCCATAGGGGGCTTTCTGACACTGAAGCTTTCTTT.

The sample holds a few counts of this clonotype. The chain employs TRBV6-5 and TRBJ2-1; TRBD2 matches 7 bases. The CDR3 has 16 amino acids. The ends lost 5 bases at V and 3 bases at J; junction bases unmatched: 10. Germline assignment: CDR1 MNHEY and CDR2 SVGAGI. CDR3 protein: CASSTTEREGYNEQFF. The CDR3 DNA reads TGTGCCAGCAGTACCACTGAGCGGGAAGGCTACAATGAGCAGTTCTTC.

The gene calls are TRBV12-3 or TRBV12-4 and TRBJ2-3; D unresolved. There are 14 residues in the CDR3. Trimming cost V 2 bases and J 0 bases, with 6 bases left between them. The CDR3 sequence is CASSLSASTDTQYF. For the CDR3, the DNA is TGTGCCAGCAGTTTATCTGCTAGCACAGATACGCAGTATTTT.

Many counts were recorded for this clonotype. The chain recombines TRBV10-3 with TRBJ1-2, with TRBD1 identical over 8 bases. Germline V gene sequence: CDR1 ENHRY, CDR2 SYGVKD. V was clipped by 6 bases and J by 8 bases; unmatched bases: 5. CDR3 size: 12 residues. CDR3: CAIRKGTGGYTF. CDR3 coding DNA: TGTGCCATCAGGAAAGGGACAGGAGGCTACACCTTC.

This clonotype was seen a few times. The genes are TRBV2 and TRBJ2-3; 10 bases map to TRBD2. Germline-derived CDR1 and CDR2 are SNHLY and FYNNEI. The CDR3 covers 16 residues. The trim removed 4 bases at V and 6 bases at J, leaving 10 bases unmatched. DNA for the CDR3: TGTGCCAGCAGTGCAGGGCTAGCGGGAGTGTGGGATACGCAGTATTTT. Translation gives CASSAGLAGVWDTQYF. The whole variable domain, filled in from reference TRBV2 and TRBJ2-3, reads EPEVTQTPSHQVTQMGQEVILRCVPISNHLYFYWYRQILGQKVEFLVSFYNNEISEKSEIFDDQFSVERPDGSNFTLKIRSTKLEDSAMYFCASSAGLAGVWDTQYFGPGTRLTVL.

This clonotype occurred a few times. This chain joins TRBV4-3 and TRBJ2-3, with a possible D match to TRBD1 (6 bases). Germline lookup yields CDR1 LGHNA and CDR2 YSLEER. Trimming removed 0 bases from V and 6 bases from J, with 16 bases in between. The CDR3 contains 16 residues. CDR3 amino acids: CASSQEGRQGIDTQYF. CDR3 nucleotides: TGCGCCAGCAGCCAAGAGGGGCGGCAGGGGATCGATACGCAGTATTTT.

This clonotype was seen at least ten times. The genes are TRBV24-1 and TRBJ2-7; TRBD2 is a possible D gene (5 bases). This CDR3 comprises 12 residues. Trimming took off 2 bases at V and 6 bases at J, with 7 bases between the two ends. The V gene's germline CDR1 is KGHDR and CDR2 SFDVKD. This chain's CDR3 is CATSDSSGEQYV. The DNA of the CDR3 is TGTGCCACCAGTGATTCGAGCGGCGAGCAGTACGTC.

V and J are TRBV28 and TRBJ2-7; 9 bases map to TRBD1. Germline V CDR1 and CDR2: MDHEN, SYDVKM. This CDR3 is built from 16 residues. V shed 3 bases, J shed 5 bases, and the junction held 11 bases outside the gene matches. In DNA form, the CDR3 reads TGTGCCAGCAGTTTCTACGGGACAGGGCAGTATGACGAGCAGTACGTC. Its protein product is CASSFYGTGQYDEQYV.

This clonotype has more than one count but fewer than ten. The chain links TRBV5-1 to TRBJ2-1; D is uncertain. The germline V and J ends were trimmed by 0 bases and 9 bases, with 16 bases remaining between them. This CDR3 has 15 residues. CDR1 is SGHRS, CDR2 YFSETQ, per germline. The CDR3 coding sequence is TGCGCCAGCAGCTTGGTAGGCGGCGACTCGGGTGAGCAGTTCTTC. Its translation: CASSLVGGDSGEQFF.

The V and J genes are TRBV6-6 and TRBJ1-2; the D is unclear. The V gene's germline CDR1 is MNHNY and CDR2 SVGAGI (reference sequence). Trimming stripped 4 bases from V and 3 bases from J, with 6 bases between. The CDR3 is made up of 12 amino acids. In DNA form, the CDR3 reads TGTGCCAGCAGTTCGGATGACTATGGCTACACCTTC. This sequence encodes CASSSDDYGYTF.

This clonotype has a handful of counts. The V gene is TRBV4-2, the J gene TRBJ2-3; D remains unclear. Germline V CDR1 and CDR2: LGHNA, YNFKEQ. This CDR3 contains 14 residues. The V end lost 4 bases, the J end lost 5 bases, and 13 bases lay between the germline ends. The CDR3 DNA follows: TGTGCCAGCAGCCGATCCGAGAAGGGAGATACGCAGTATTTT. As protein: CASSRSEKGDTQYF.

This clonotype appeared many times. This rearrangement joins TRBV14 to TRBJ2-1, with D hard to call. Trimming left V 1 base short and J 6 bases short, with 10 bases between. The CDR3 extends over 14 amino acids. Germline values: CDR1 SGHDN, CDR2 FVKESK. For the CDR3, the DNA is TGTGCCAGCAGCCAAGCGTCCGGTGCCAATGAGCAGTTCTTC. It codes for CASSQASGANEQFF.

V gene TRBV20-1 combines with J gene TRBJ1-1; D possibly corresponds to TRBD1 (6 bases). V lost 2 bases, J lost 5 bases, and 15 bases lay in between. This CDR3 region has 14 residues. CDR1 DFQATT and CDR2 SNEGSKA come from the germline V gene (reference sequence). This CDR3 is CSARPGRGATEAFF. DNA for the CDR3: TGCAGTGCTAGACCCGGTCGGGGGGCAACTGAAGCTTTCTTT.

The chain couples TRBV6-5 to TRBJ1-1, with 7 positions matching TRBD1. The J segment lost 5 bases and the V segment lost 4 bases, leaving 16 bases of the junction unmatched. In germline, CDR1 is MNHEY, CDR2 SVGAGI. The CDR3 contains 17 residues. CDR3 sequence (DNA): TGTGCCAGCAGTTGGCGGAGGGGGCGGGGAGGAAGGACTGAAGCTTTCTTT. Translated, it gives CASSWRRGRGGRTEAFF.

There are many counts of this clonotype. The CDR3 sequence is CATKDRSNTGELFF. CDR3 nucleotides: TGTGCCACCAAAGACAGGTCGAACACCGGGGAGCTGTTTTTT. This chain joins TRBV15 and TRBJ2-2; D possibly corresponds to TRBD1 (6 bases). V was cut by 7 bases and J by 0 bases, with 9 bases left in between. The germline CDR1 and CDR2 sequences are LNHNV and YYDKDF (reference sequence). The CDR3 spans 14 residues. Variable domain in full (rest from reference TRBV15 and TRBJ2-2): DAMVIQNPRYQVTQFGKPVTLSCSQTLNHNVMYWYQQKSSQAPKLLFHYYDKDFNNEADTPDNFQSRRPNTSFCFLDIRSPGLGDTAMYLCATKDRSNTGELFFGEGSRLTVL.